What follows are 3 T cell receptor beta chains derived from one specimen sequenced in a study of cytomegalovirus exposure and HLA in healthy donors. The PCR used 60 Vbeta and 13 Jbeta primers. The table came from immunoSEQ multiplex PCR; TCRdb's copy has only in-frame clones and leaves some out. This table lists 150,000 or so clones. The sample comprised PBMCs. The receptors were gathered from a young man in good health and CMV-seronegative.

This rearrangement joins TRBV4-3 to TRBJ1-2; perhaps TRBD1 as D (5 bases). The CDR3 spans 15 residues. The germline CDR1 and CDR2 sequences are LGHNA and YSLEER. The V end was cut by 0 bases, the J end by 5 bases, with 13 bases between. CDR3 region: CASSQDSTGYYGYTF. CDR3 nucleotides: TGCGCCAGCAGCCAAGACTCAACAGGTTATTATGGCTACACCTTC.

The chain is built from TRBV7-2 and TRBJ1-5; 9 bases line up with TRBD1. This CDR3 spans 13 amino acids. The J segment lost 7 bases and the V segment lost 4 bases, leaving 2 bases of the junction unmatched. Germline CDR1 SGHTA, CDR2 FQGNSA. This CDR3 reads CASSSDRGQPQHF. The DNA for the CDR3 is TGTGCCAGCAGCTCGGACAGGGGCCAGCCCCAGCATTTT.

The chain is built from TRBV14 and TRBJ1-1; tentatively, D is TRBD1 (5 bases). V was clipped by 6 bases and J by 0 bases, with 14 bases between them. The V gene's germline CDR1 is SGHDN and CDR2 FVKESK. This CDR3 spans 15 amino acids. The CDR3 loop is CASRSHRIMNTEAFF. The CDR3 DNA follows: TGTGCCAGCAGATCCCACAGGATCATGAACACTGAAGCTTTCTTT.